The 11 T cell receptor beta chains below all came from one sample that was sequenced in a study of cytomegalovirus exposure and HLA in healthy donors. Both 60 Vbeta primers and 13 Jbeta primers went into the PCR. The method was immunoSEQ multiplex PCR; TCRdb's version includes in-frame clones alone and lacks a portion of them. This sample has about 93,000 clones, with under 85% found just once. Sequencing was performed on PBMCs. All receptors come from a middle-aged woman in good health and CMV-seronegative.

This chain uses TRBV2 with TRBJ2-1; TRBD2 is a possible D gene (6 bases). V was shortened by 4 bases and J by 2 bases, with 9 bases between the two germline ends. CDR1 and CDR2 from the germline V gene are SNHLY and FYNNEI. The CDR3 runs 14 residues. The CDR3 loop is CASSVGGPYNEQFF. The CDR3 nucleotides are TGTGCCAGCAGTGTTGGAGGGCCCTACAATGAGCAGTTCTTC.

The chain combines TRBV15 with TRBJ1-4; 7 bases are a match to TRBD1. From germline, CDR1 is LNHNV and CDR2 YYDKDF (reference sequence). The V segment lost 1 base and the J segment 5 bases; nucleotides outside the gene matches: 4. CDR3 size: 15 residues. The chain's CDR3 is CATSRVGTDNEKLFF. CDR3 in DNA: TGTGCCACCAGCAGAGTGGGGACAGACAATGAAAAACTGTTTTTT.

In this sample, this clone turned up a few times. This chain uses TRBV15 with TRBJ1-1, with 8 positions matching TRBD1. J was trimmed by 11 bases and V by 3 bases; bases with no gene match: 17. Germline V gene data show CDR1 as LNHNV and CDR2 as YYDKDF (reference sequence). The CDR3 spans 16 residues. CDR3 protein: CATSSARGTGIRGAFF. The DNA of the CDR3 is TGTGCCACCAGCAGTGCTAGGGGGACAGGTATCCGGGGGGCTTTCTTT.

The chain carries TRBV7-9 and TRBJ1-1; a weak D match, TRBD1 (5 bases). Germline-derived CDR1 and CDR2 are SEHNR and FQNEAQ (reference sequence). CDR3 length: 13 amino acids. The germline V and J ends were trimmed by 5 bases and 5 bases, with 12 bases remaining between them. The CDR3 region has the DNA TGTGCCAGCAGCGCCCTGCAGGGTACTGAAGCTTTCTTT. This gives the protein CASSALQGTEAFF.

The CDR3 nucleotides are TGTGCCAGCACCCCGACCGGGAGAAGCGACGAGCAGTACTTC. This codes for CASTPTGRSDEQYF. This chain links TRBV28 with TRBJ2-7, with a weak D call TRBD2 (6 bases). Germline V gene data show CDR1 as MDHEN and CDR2 as SYDVKM. Between the trimmed V and J ends, which lost 7 bases and 5 bases, there was a span of 18 bases. This CDR3 is built from 14 residues.

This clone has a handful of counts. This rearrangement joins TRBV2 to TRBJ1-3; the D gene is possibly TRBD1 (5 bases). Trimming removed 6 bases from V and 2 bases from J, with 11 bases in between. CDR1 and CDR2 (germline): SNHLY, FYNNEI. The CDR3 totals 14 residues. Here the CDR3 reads CASSPQGPGNTIYF. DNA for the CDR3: TGTGCCAGCAGCCCTCAGGGCCCTGGAAACACCATATATTTT.

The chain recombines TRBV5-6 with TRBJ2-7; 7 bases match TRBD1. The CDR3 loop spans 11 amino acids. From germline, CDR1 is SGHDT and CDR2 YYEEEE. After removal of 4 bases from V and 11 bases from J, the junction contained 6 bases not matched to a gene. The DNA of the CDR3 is TGTGCCAGCAGCGTGGGGCAGGGGGAGTACTTC. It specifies CASSVGQGEYF.

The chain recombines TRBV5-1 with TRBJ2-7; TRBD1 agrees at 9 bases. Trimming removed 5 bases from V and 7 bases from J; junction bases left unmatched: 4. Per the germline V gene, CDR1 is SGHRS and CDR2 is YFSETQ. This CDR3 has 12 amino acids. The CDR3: CASRRQGEEQYF. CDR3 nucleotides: TGCGCCAGCAGGAGACAGGGGGAAGAGCAGTACTTC. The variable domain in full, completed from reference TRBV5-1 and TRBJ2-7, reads KAGVTQTPRYLIKTRGQQVTLSCSPISGHRSVSWYQQTPGQGLQFLFEYFSETQRNKGNFPGRFSGRQFSNSRSEMNVSTLELGDSALYLCASRRQGEEQYFGPGTRLTVT.

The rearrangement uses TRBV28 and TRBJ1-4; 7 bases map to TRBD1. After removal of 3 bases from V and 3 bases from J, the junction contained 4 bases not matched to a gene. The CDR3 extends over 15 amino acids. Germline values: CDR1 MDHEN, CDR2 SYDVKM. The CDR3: CASSFGQAANEKLFF. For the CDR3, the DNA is TGTGCCAGCAGTTTCGGACAGGCGGCTAATGAAAAACTGTTTTTT. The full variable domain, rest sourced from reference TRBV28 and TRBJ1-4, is DVKVTQSSRYLVKRTGEKVFLECVQDMDHENMFWYRQDPGLGLRLIYFSYDVKMKEKGDIPEGYSVSREKKERFSLILESASTNQTSMYLCASSFGQAANEKLFFGSGTQLSVL.

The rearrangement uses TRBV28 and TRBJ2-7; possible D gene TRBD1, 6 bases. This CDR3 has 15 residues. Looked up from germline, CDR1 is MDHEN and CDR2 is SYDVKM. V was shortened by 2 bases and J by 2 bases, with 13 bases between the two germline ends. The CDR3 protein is CASSLRGTLAYEQYF. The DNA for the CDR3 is TGTGCCAGCAGTTTAAGGGGGACACTTGCCTACGAGCAGTACTTC.

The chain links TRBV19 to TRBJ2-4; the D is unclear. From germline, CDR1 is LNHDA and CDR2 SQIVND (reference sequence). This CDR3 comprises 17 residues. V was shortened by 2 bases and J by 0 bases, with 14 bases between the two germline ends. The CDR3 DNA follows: TGTGCCAGTAGTATACCCCACGGAGAGGTAGCCAAAAACATTCAGTACTTC. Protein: CASSIPHGEVAKNIQYF.